Presented here are 5 T cell receptor beta chains from one specimen sequenced in a study of beta chain features in type 1 diabetes. Every isolated RNA sample was fully reverse transcribed, so sequencing captured expressed TCRB transcripts. TCRdb's copy holds only in-frame clones and misses some; the assay was immunoSEQ multiplex PCR. The sample records under 250,000 clones, 27% being singletons. The sequenced material came from central memory CD4+ T cells from blood. The receptor set was obtained from a man in his thirties or forties in good health.

This sequence joins TRBV7-2 and TRBJ2-1; D remains ambiguous. The germline CDR1 and CDR2 sequences are SGHTA and FQGNSA. The CDR3 extends over 13 amino acids. V was clipped by 5 bases and J by 7 bases, with 12 bases between them. The CDR3 reads CASSKIGLNEQFF. CDR3 DNA: TGTGCCAGCAGCAAAATTGGTTTGAATGAGCAGTTCTTC.

The sample holds a few counts of this clone. The chain has TRBV15 and TRBJ2-1, with 9 positions matching TRBD1. CDR3 length: 15 amino acids. The germline CDR1 and CDR2 sequences are LNHNV and YYDKDF (reference sequence). Trimming removed 2 bases from V and 4 bases from J; junction bases left unmatched: 3. The CDR3 sequence is CATSRRQGGYNEQFF. The CDR3 region has the DNA TGTGCCACCAGCAGAAGACAGGGGGGATACAATGAGCAGTTCTTC. Together with reference TRBV15 and TRBJ2-1, the CDR3 gives the full variable domain: DAMVIQNPRYQVTQFGKPVTLSCSQTLNHNVMYWYQQKSSQAPKLLFHYYDKDFNNEADTPDNFQSRRPNTSFCFLDIRSPGLGDTAMYLCATSRRQGGYNEQFFGPGTRLTVL.

The V gene is TRBV7-2, the J gene TRBJ2-1; maybe TRBD1 (6 bases). The CDR3 has 15 amino acids. The germline V and J ends were trimmed by 1 base and 7 bases, with 14 bases remaining between them. From germline, CDR1 is SGHTA and CDR2 FQGNSA. As DNA, the CDR3 is TGTGCCAGCAGCTTAGTGGCAGGGGCAGGTAATGAGCAGTTCTTC. This gives the protein CASSLVAGAGNEQFF. The variable domain in full, with the rest retrieved from reference TRBV7-2 and TRBJ2-1, is GAGVSQSPSNKVTEKGKDVELRCDPISGHTALYWYRQSLGQGLEFLIYFQGNSAPDKSGLPSDRFSAERTGGSVSTLTIQRTQQEDSAVYLCASSLVAGAGNEQFFGPGTRLTVL.

This chain joins TRBV7-9 and TRBJ2-5, with 10 bases matching TRBD1. With V trimmed by 7 bases and J by 5 bases, 7 bases remained unmatched. This CDR3 has 14 residues. The germline V gene has CDR1 SEHNR and CDR2 FQNEAQ (reference sequence). The CDR3 sequence is CASIWDRGMETQYF. The CDR3 region has the DNA TGTGCCAGCATCTGGGACAGGGGCATGGAGACCCAGTACTTC.

The table lists this clone with a few counts. CDR3 bases: TGCGCCAGCAGCTTCGGGACTGGTACCTACGAGCAGTACTTC. Translation: CASSFGTGTYEQYF. J is TRBJ2-7 and V is TRBV5-1; a possible D gene is TRBD2 (6 bases). This CDR3 contains 14 residues. Germline-derived CDR1 and CDR2 are SGHRS and YFSETQ. V was shortened by 2 bases and J by 2 bases, with 11 bases between the two germline ends.